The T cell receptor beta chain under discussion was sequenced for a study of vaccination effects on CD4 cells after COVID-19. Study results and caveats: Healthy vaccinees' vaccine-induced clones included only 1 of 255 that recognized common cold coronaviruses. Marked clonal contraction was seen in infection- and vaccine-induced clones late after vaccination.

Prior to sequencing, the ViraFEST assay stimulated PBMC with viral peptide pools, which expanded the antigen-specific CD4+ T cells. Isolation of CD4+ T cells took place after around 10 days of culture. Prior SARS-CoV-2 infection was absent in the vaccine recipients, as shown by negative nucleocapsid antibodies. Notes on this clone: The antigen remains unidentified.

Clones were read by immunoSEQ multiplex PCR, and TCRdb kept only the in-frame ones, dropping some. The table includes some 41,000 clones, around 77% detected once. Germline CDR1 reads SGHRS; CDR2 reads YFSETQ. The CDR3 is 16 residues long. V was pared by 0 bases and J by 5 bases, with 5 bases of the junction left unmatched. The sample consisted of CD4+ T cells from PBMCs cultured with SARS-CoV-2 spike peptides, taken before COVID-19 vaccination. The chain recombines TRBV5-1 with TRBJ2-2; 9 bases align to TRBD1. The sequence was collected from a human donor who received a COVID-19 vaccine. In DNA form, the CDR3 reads TGCGCCAGCAGCTTGGTTGGACAGGGGAGTACCGGGGAGCTGTTTTTT. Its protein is CASSLVGQGSTGELFF.